A single sample is the source of the 13 T cell receptor beta chains below, sequenced in a study of early T cells in non-severe SARS-CoV-2 infection. TCRdb recomputed calls from the 5' RACE reads with MiXCR, one row per CDR3 protein. The sample yields around 70,000 distinct CDR3 sequences, roughly a sixth seen once. Sequencing was performed on whole blood. These TCRs come from an adult who was a healthcare worker with PCR-confirmed SARS-CoV-2 infection or an uninfected control (not recorded which).

The chain is built from TRBV10-3 and TRBJ2-1; 7 nucleotides line up with TRBD2. The J segment lost 6 bases and the V segment lost 7 bases, leaving 12 bases of the junction unmatched. Per the germline V gene, CDR1 is ENHRY and CDR2 is SYGVKD. This CDR3 region has 15 residues. CDR3 region: CAITSAGTKINEQFF. As DNA, the CDR3 is TGTGCCATCACCTCCGCCGGGACTAAAATCAATGAGCAGTTCTTC.

The table lists this clonotype with a few counts. The chain combines TRBV12-3 or TRBV12-4 with TRBJ2-1; TRBD2 agrees at 14 bases. This CDR3 region has 16 residues. Trimming at V came to 5 bases and at J to 10 bases, leaving 10 bases not matched to a gene. The CDR3 sequence: CASSHGTSGGQGEQFF. The CDR3 nucleotides read TGTGCCAGCAGTCACGGGACTAGCGGGGGCCAGGGAGAGCAGTTCTTC.

This clonotype was recorded at least ten times. The chain joins TRBV19 to TRBJ2-1; D may correspond to TRBD1 or TRBD2 (6 bases each). V was cut by 1 base and J by 9 bases, with 13 bases left in between. Germline assignment: CDR1 LNHDA and CDR2 SQIVND (reference sequence). The CDR3 is 14 residues long. The DNA of the CDR3 is TGTGCCAGTAGTATAGTCAGGGGACTGGCTGAGCAGTTCTTC. Amino acid sequence: CASSIVRGLAEQFF. The full variable domain, with the rest looked up from reference TRBV19 and TRBJ2-1, is DGGITQSPKYLFRKEGQNVTLSCEQNLNHDAMYWYRQDPGQGLRLIYYSQIVNDFQKGDIAEGYSVSREKKESFPLTVTSAQKNPTAFYLCASSIVRGLAEQFFGPGTRLTVL.

In its sample, this clonotype was seen many times. V gene TRBV9 combines with J gene TRBJ1-1; no firm D call. Trimming took 0 bases from V and 2 from J, leaving 5 bases between them. Per germline, CDR1 SGDLS and CDR2 YYNGEE. The CDR3 contains 13 residues. CDR3 sequence (DNA): TGTGCCAGCAGCGTAGGCCCAAACACTGAAGCTTTCTTT. This translates into CASSVGPNTEAFF.

The CDR3 nucleotides read TGTGCCAGCAGAGGGACTCACTCCTACGAGCAGTACTTC. This codes for CASRGTHSYEQYF. The V and J genes are TRBV14 and TRBJ2-7, with D perhaps matching TRBD2 (6 bases). CDR3 length: 13 amino acids. Germline lookup yields CDR1 SGHDN and CDR2 FVKESK. V gave up 6 bases and J gave up 0 bases, with 9 bases separating them. Filled out from reference TRBV14 and TRBJ2-7, the complete variable domain reads EAGVTQFPSHSVIEKGQTVTLRCDPISGHDNLYWYRRVMGKEIKFLLHFVKESKQDESGMPNNRFLAERTGGTYSTLKVQPAELEDSGVYFCASRGTHSYEQYFGPGTRLTVT.

This clonotype occurred a few times. This chain connects TRBV7-9 to TRBJ1-1; D is unresolved. Between the trimmed V and J ends, which lost 2 bases and 0 bases, there was a span of 10 bases. From germline, CDR1 is SEHNR and CDR2 FQNEAQ (reference sequence). The CDR3 length is 15 residues. Here the CDR3 reads CASSLQDGLNTEAFF. CDR3 nucleotide sequence: TGTGCCAGCAGCTTACAGGACGGTCTGAACACTGAAGCTTTCTTT.

The chain links TRBV19 to TRBJ1-5, with 9 bases fitting TRBD1. This CDR3 has 16 amino acids. Trimming at V came to 4 bases and at J to 4 bases, leaving 8 bases not matched to a gene. From germline, CDR1 is LNHDA and CDR2 SQIVND (reference sequence). The CDR3 DNA sequence: TGTGCCAGTAGTAAATCTGGGACAGGGCTAAATCAGCCCCAGCATTTT. It codes for CASSKSGTGLNQPQHF.

This clonotype appeared a few times. The chain links TRBV2 to TRBJ1-1; no clear D. The CDR3 extends over 13 amino acids. CDR1 SNHLY and CDR2 FYNNEI come from the germline V gene. V lost 7 bases and J 0 bases, leaving 9 bases between the germline ends. CDR3 in amino acids: CASKREMNTEAFF. The CDR3 DNA follows: TGTGCCAGCAAGAGGGAAATGAACACTGAAGCTTTCTTT.

With respect to this clonotype: With a much larger clone just one base away, this may be a read error. This chain joins TRBV18 and TRBJ1-5; D is uncertain. CDR1 is KGHSH, CDR2 LQKENI, per germline. CDR3 length equals 14 residues. CDR3 sequence reads: CASPPDGRNQPQHF. The CDR3 nucleotides are TGTGCCAGCCCACCCGACGGGCGCAATCAGCCCCAGCATTTT.

This clonotype was counted many times. The chain carries TRBV4-3 and TRBJ2-7; 7 bases are a match to TRBD1. This CDR3 region has 14 residues. Germline CDR1 and CDR2: LGHNA and YSLEER. Trimming removed 4 bases from V and 3 bases from J; junction bases left unmatched: 6. The CDR3 is CASSRAQGDYEQYF. The CDR3 nucleotides are TGCGCCAGCAGCCGAGCCCAGGGGGACTACGAGCAGTACTTC.

This chain links TRBV6-5 with TRBJ1-1; D is unresolved. This CDR3 comprises 12 residues. The germline V and J ends were trimmed by 6 bases and 8 bases, with 13 bases remaining between them. Germline V gene lookup returns CDR1 MNHEY and CDR2 SVGAGI. DNA for the CDR3: TGTGCCAGCAGGACCATCCGGCAGGAAGCTTTCTTT. Translated: CASRTIRQEAFF.

In this sample, this clonotype turned up a few times. This sequence joins TRBV4-2 and TRBJ1-6, with TRBD1 matching 9 bases. The ends lost 4 bases at V and 8 bases at J; junction bases unmatched: 12. CDR1 and CDR2 from the germline V gene are LGHNA and YNFKEQ. CDR3 size: 17 residues. The CDR3 protein is CASSLEPGQGLDSPLHF. The CDR3 nucleotides are TGTGCCAGCAGCCTCGAACCGGGACAGGGACTTGATTCACCCCTCCACTTT.

In its sample, this clonotype was seen many times. The genes are TRBV4-1 and TRBJ1-5; tentative D call: TRBD1 (6 bases). There are 17 residues in the CDR3. Per the germline V gene, CDR1 is MGHRA and CDR2 is YSYEKL. Trimming left V 3 bases short and J 4 bases short, with 19 bases between. CDR3: CASSHEGETGWNQPQHF. CDR3 DNA: TGCGCCAGCAGCCACGAAGGTGAAACAGGGTGGAATCAGCCCCAGCATTTT.